Included here is one T cell receptor beta chain sequence, with context. PCR primers comprised 60 Vbeta and 13 Jbeta primers. Original methodology: Per a later analysis, the number of unique TCR beta chains was some 75 million, of which some 10 million were shared. Libraries were prepared by immunoSEQ multiplex PCR; TCRdb keeps only in-frame clonotypes and omits some of them. V and J calls plus clone size are reproduced from that table; the DNA served to infer D and trimming. The sample records 100,000 or so clones, about 59% being singletons. The record originates from a study of cytomegalovirus exposure and HLA in healthy donors. Sequenced: PBMCs. The origin of this receptor is a man between 25 and 39 years old in good health and CMV-seropositive.

CDR3 sequence: CAISEGQGGGYTF. The CDR3 DNA follows: TGTGCCATCAGTGAAGGACAGGGCGGCGGCTACACCTTC. The chain carries TRBV10-3 and TRBJ1-2; TRBD1 matches 8 bases. Germline lookup yields CDR1 ENHRY and CDR2 SYGVKD. This CDR3 is 13 amino acids long. Trimming took 3 bases from V and 8 from J; bases not matched to a gene: 5.